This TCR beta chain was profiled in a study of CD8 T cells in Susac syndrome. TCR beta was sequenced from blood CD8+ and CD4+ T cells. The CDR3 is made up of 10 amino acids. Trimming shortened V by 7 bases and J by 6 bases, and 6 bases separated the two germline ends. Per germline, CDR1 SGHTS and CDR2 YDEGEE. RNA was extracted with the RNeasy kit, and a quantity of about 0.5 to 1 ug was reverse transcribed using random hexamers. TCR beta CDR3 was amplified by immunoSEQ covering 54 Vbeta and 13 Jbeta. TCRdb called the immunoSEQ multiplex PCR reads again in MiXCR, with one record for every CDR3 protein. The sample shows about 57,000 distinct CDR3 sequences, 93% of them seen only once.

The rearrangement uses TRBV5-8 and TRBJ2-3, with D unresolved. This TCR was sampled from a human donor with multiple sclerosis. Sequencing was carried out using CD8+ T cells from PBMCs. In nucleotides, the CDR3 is TGTGCCAGCCCTCCTGATACGCAGTATTTT. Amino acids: CASPPDTQYF.